This T cell receptor beta chain was observed in a study of cytomegalovirus exposure and HLA in healthy donors. The PCR ran on 60 Vbeta and 13 Jbeta primers. Clones were sequenced by immunoSEQ multiplex PCR, and TCRdb holds only the in-frame ones, with some missing. The sample shows 250,000 to 350,000 clones, roughly two thirds of them seen only once. Trimming removed 1 base at V and 2 bases at J, with 10 bases between. The CDR3 loop spans 15 amino acids. Per germline, CDR1 LGHNT and CDR2 FRNRAP. Concerning this clone itself: Its antigen is still unknown.

The study sampled nominally healthy donors, though unrecorded immune exposures were likely. Whole-study findings and limits: Altogether, some 170 TCR beta chains were recorded as cytomegalovirus-associated.

This chain links TRBV12-5 with TRBJ2-3; D gene unclear. This sequence originates from a female donor in good health and CMV-seronegative. What was sequenced was PBMCs. The CDR3 coding sequence is TGTGCTAGTGGTTTGGGCCTAGACTCCACAGATACGCAGTATTTT. Its protein is CASGLGLDSTDTQYF.